This TCR beta chain was captured by sequencing in a study of radiation and T cells in renal cell carcinoma. General observations from the study: No pretreatment tumor biopsies were available for baseline clonotypes. Top tumor clonotypes rose in blood 2 weeks post-radiation, then contracted.

Germline CDR1 reads MGHRA; CDR2 reads YSYEKL. The CDR3 loop spans 17 amino acids. Trimming pared 0 bases from V and 1 base from J, leaving 15 bases between. Profiling relied on immunoSEQ multiplex PCR, and the TCRdb table lists in-frame clones only, not all of them. The sample contains 130,000 to 150,000 clones, 70% to 90% of which appear only once. Details on this clone: Its antigen is as yet unknown.

Described time point: blood 4 weeks post-SBRT, at nephrectomy. Treatment indicated: 15 Gy SBRT to primary tumor, nephrectomy 4 weeks later. Nephrectomy followed 15 Gy stereotactic body radiation by 4 weeks. The patient's renal cell carcinoma had clear cell pathology. The chain combines TRBV4-1 with TRBJ1-1; D is perhaps TRBD1 (6 bases). The receptor comes from a woman in her forties or fifties with renal cell carcinoma. Sequencing was performed on blood, taken from a patient whose treatment included radiotherapy and nephrectomy. Here the CDR3 reads CASSQDRAGARNTEAFF. In DNA form, the CDR3 reads TGCGCCAGCAGCCAAGATCGGGCAGGGGCTCGGAACACTGAAGCTTTCTTT.